These T cell receptor beta chains were read from a single sample in a study of response to subunit inactivated influenza vaccine. TCRdb itself ran the RT-PCR reads through MiXCR, one entry per CDR3 protein. The repertoire holds about 570,000 distinct CDR3 sequences, with roughly 10% as singletons. The sample here was PBMCs from blood, taken on the day of vaccination. The receptors shown here come from a man in his fifties who received an inactivated influenza vaccine. Both conserved end residues are part of each CDR3. The D gene is left open where the match is weak. Rows give clone size only sometimes, using once, few, many, or a class for an expanded clone.

abundance	j_gene	d_gene	v_gene	CDR3aa	CDR3nt
few	TRBJ1-2	-	TRBV10-3	CAISEGNWGYTF	TGTGCCATCAGTGAGGGGAATTGGGGCTACACCTTC
many	TRBJ2-1	-	TRBV6-5	CASSYAGEQFF	TGTGCCAGCAGTTACGCGGGTGAGCAGTTCTTC
many	TRBJ2-2	TRBD1	TRBV5-1	CASSPDRGIITGELFF	TGCGCCAGCAGCCCCGACAGGGGGATTATCACCGGGGAGCTGTTTTTT
-	TRBJ2-1	-	TRBV6-6	CASRGVIINEQFF	TGTGCCAGCAGAGGAGTCATTATCAATGAGCAGTTCTTC
few	TRBJ2-1	-	TRBV7-9	CASSLEGRVHEQFF	TGTGCCAGCAGCTTAGAAGGCAGGGTCCATGAGCAGTTCTTC
many	TRBJ1-1	-	TRBV3-1	CASSQDANTEAFF	TGTGCCAGCAGCCAAGATGCGAACACTGAAGCTTTCTTT
few	TRBJ2-5	TRBD2	TRBV4-3	CASSQVLAGPRGETQYF	TGCGCCAGCAGCCAAGTACTAGCGGGCCCGCGGGGAGAGACCCAGTACTTC
few	TRBJ1-4	-	TRBV18	CASSPPNPNEKLFF	TGTGCCAGCTCACCACCGAACCCAAATGAAAAACTGTTTTTT
few	TRBJ1-2	-	TRBV12-3/TRBV12-4	CASSPGVSRGGYTF	TGTGCCAGCAGTCCCGGGGTTAGCCGGGGTGGCTACACCTTC
many	TRBJ1-4	-	TRBV29-1	CSVGGAPNEKLFF	TGCAGCGTTGGTGGGGCTCCAAATGAAAAACTGTTTTTT
few	TRBJ2-1	TRBD2	TRBV5-4	CASSPPRGRADSNEQFF	TGTGCCAGCAGCCCGCCTAGAGGGAGGGCCGACAGCAATGAGCAGTTCTTC
few	TRBJ2-5	TRBD2	TRBV10-3	CAISASGSQETQYF	TGTGCCATCAGTGCTAGCGGGAGCCAAGAGACCCAGTACTTC
-	TRBJ2-1	TRBD1	TRBV14	CASSLQGRAYNEQFF	TGTGCCAGCAGCCTACAGGGGAGAGCCTACAATGAGCAGTTCTTC
-	TRBJ2-3	-	TRBV29-1	CSVLTGLARDTQYF	TGCAGCGTGTTAACGGGCCTGGCCCGAGATACGCAGTATTTT
few	TRBJ1-1	TRBD1	TRBV2	CASSVRNRGSTEAFF	TGTGCCAGCAGTGTTAGGAACAGGGGTTCTACTGAAGCTTTCTTT
-	TRBJ2-1	-	TRBV2	CASREDGSSYNEQFF	TGTGCCAGCAGGGAGGACGGGAGCTCCTACAATGAGCAGTTCTTC
few	TRBJ2-1	-	TRBV28	CASRRLRTLYNEQFF	TGTGCCAGCCGGAGACTGAGAACCCTCTACAATGAGCAGTTCTTC
-	TRBJ2-1	-	TRBV7-9	CASSHSFSGVSYNEQFF	TGTGCCAGCAGCCACAGTTTTTCGGGGGTATCCTACAATGAGCAGTTCTTC
-	TRBJ1-4	-	TRBV5-1	CASSLGQMNEKLFF	TGCGCCAGCAGCTTGGGGCAAATGAATGAAAAACTGTTTTTT
-	TRBJ2-1	TRBD1	TRBV6-5	CASSSDRGLYNEQFF	TGTGCCAGCAGTTCCGACAGGGGGCTCTACAATGAGCAGTTCTTC
-	TRBJ2-7	-	TRBV29-1	CSVRSRGSYEQYF	TGCAGCGTTCGAAGCAGGGGATCCTACGAGCAGTACTTC
-	TRBJ2-7	TRBD1	TRBV27	CASRPGTGGYEQYF	TGTGCCAGCAGACCCGGGACAGGGGGGTACGAGCAGTACTTC
-	TRBJ2-7	-	TRBV7-2	CASSLDRTGEQYF	TGTGCCAGCAGCTTAGACAGGACTGGCGAGCAGTACTTC
-	TRBJ2-4	-	TRBV19	CASSVGTSGRLAKNIQYF	TGTGCCAGTAGTGTGGGGACTTCAGGGAGACTAGCCAAAAACATTCAGTACTTC
once	TRBJ2-7	TRBD1	TRBV20-1	CSASSPGQGAGEQYF	TGCAGTGCTAGCTCCCCGGGACAGGGGGCGGGCGAGCAGTACTTC
few	TRBJ1-1	-	TRBV7-6	CASSSRAGYMNTEAFF	TGTGCCAGCAGCTCTAGAGCAGGGTATATGAACACTGAAGCTTTCTTT
-	TRBJ2-3	TRBD2	TRBV24-1	CATGTSGGRTDTQYF	TGTGCCACCGGGACTAGCGGGGGGAGGACAGATACGCAGTATTTT
few	TRBJ1-1	-	TRBV5-6	CASSSYDRPGHSTEAFF	TGTGCCAGCAGCTCCTACGACCGACCGGGACACAGCACTGAAGCTTTCTTT
few	TRBJ2-5	TRBD2	TRBV7-2	CASSLPSGTKETQYF	TGTGCCAGCAGCCTACCTAGCGGAACTAAAGAGACCCAGTACTTC
many	TRBJ2-7	-	TRBV4-3	CASSQFRNSYEQYF	TGCGCCAGCAGCCAATTTAGGAACTCCTACGAGCAGTACTTC
few	TRBJ2-7	TRBD1	TRBV2	CASKPTGTYGHEQYF	TGTGCCAGCAAACCGACAGGGACCTACGGCCACGAGCAGTACTTC
few	TRBJ2-5	-	TRBV6-5	CASSYADRQETQYF	TGTGCCAGCAGTTACGCCGACAGGCAAGAGACCCAGTACTTC
-	TRBJ2-5	TRBD2	TRBV29-1	CSVGLAGGPVYF	TGCAGCGTTGGACTAGCGGGGGGGCCAGTGTACTTC
-	TRBJ2-7	-	TRBV6-5	CASSYGRGAFEQYF	TGTGCCAGCAGTTACGGCAGGGGGGCCTTCGAGCAGTACTTC
few	TRBJ2-7	-	TRBV3-1	CASSQSGQSYEQYF	TGTGCCAGCAGCCAATCGGGGCAGAGCTACGAGCAGTACTTC
few	TRBJ2-7	TRBD1	TRBV5-5	CASSQVWDRSYEQYF	TGTGCCAGCAGCCAAGTTTGGGACAGAAGCTACGAGCAGTACTTC
few	TRBJ1-2	TRBD1	TRBV29-1	CSCSSGGDGGYGYTF	TGCAGCTGTTCATCAGGGGGGGACGGAGGCTATGGCTACACCTTC
few	TRBJ1-2	TRBD1	TRBV4-1	CASSRGQGTSNYGYTF	TGCGCCAGCAGCCGAGGACAGGGGACGAGCAACTATGGCTACACCTTC
few	TRBJ2-3	TRBD2	TRBV20-1	CSALSTSGSTDTQYF	TGCAGTGCTCTAAGTACTAGCGGGAGCACAGATACGCAGTATTTT
-	TRBJ2-5	TRBD1	TRBV12-3/TRBV12-4	CASSFGADRARETQYF	TGTGCCAGCAGTTTCGGCGCGGACAGGGCGAGGGAGACCCAGTACTTC
few	TRBJ2-1	TRBD2	TRBV11-2	CASSPRASGGAVYNEQFF	TGTGCCAGCAGCCCGAGGGCCAGCGGGGGGGCCGTGTACAATGAGCAGTTCTTC
few	TRBJ1-1	-	TRBV15	CATSREGGAFF	TGTGCCACCAGCAGAGAGGGAGGAGCTTTCTTT
-	TRBJ1-3	-	TRBV3-1	CASSQGLEGNTIYF	TGTGCCAGCAGCCAAGGCTTAGAGGGAAACACCATATATTTT
few	TRBJ1-4	-	TRBV11-2	CASSTSRRLGRATNEKLFF	TGTGCCAGCAGCACTTCCCGACGGCTGGGTCGAGCAACTAATGAAAAACTGTTTTTT